The rows below give T cell receptor beta chains drawn from one sample of a study of T cells in Graves' hyperthyroidism and ophthalmopathy. TCRdb re-derived calls from the multiplex PCR reads in MiXCR, one entry per CDR3 protein. The sample has approximately 360,000 distinct CDR3 sequences; approximately 25% are singletons. Input material: blood. The receptors derive from a man in his forties or fifties with Graves' hyperthyroidism. The CDR3 runs from the conserved cysteine through the conserved F or W. The order of the fields is D gene, clone size, V gene, J gene, CDR3 DNA, CDR3 protein. D genes are given only for firm matches. Rows give clone size only sometimes, using once, few, many, or a class for an expanded clone.

>TRBD1|.|TRBV4-2|TRBJ2-3
TGTGCCAGCAGCCAAGGACAGGGTGGGACAGATACGCAGTATTTT
CASSQGQGGTDTQYF
>TRBD2|few|TRBV5-1|TRBJ2-1
TGCGCCAGCAGCAGAGGGACTAGCGGGAGTTTGAATGAGCAGTTCTTC
CASSRGTSGSLNEQFF
>.|.|TRBV6-5|TRBJ2-1
TGTGCCAGCAGTTTGTCTGTGACCCCGGGGAGCTCCTACAATGAGCAGTTCTTC
CASSLSVTPGSSYNEQFF
>TRBD1|few|TRBV6-5|TRBJ2-7
TGTGCCAGCAGTTACTCGTGGACAGGTCGCTACGAGCAGTACTTC
CASSYSWTGRYEQYF
>TRBD2|few|TRBV5-4|TRBJ2-1
TGTGCCAGTTCGACTAGCGGGAGCAATGAGCAGTTCTTC
CASSTSGSNEQFF
>.|.|TRBV7-3|TRBJ2-2
TGTGCCAGCAGCTTAATTGCGCGGATCAACACCGGGGAGCTGTTTTTT
CASSLIARINTGELFF
>.|few|TRBV3-1|TRBJ2-1
TGTGCCAGCAGCCTTAGACAGAGGGCGCTGAATGAGCAGTTCTTC
CASSLRQRALNEQFF
>TRBD2|few|TRBV5-6|TRBJ2-5
TGTGCCAGCAGCTTGGGTTCGGGAGGGCACTGGGAGACCCAGTACTTC
CASSLGSGGHWETQYF
>TRBD2|.|TRBV2|TRBJ2-7
TGTGCCAGCAGTGAACGGACTAGCGGGAGGGGCGAGCAGTACTTC
CASSERTSGRGEQYF
>.|.|TRBV6-1|TRBJ1-2
TGTGCCAGCAGGGCCCCGACAGGCCTAACTAAAAACTATGGCTACACCTTC
CASRAPTGLTKNYGYTF
>.|.|TRBV12-3/TRBV12-4|TRBJ2-1
TGTGCCAGCAGCGGGCTAGCCCAGAGGCATGAGCAGTTCTTC
CASSGLAQRHEQFF
>.|many|TRBV28|TRBJ1-1
TGTGCCAGCAGTCTGATCAGGGGAGGTGAAGCTTTCTTT
CASSLIRGGEAFF
>TRBD1|.|TRBV19|TRBJ2-2
TGTGCCTCAAGGGCAGGGGGCAGGACCGGGGAGCTGTTTTTT
CASRAGGRTGELFF
>TRBD2|few|TRBV20-1|TRBJ2-7
TGCAGTGCTAGAGCTAATAGCGGGCTCTACGAGCAGTACTTC
CSARANSGLYEQYF
>TRBD2|many|TRBV11-2|TRBJ2-7
TGTGCCAGCGGAGCGGGAGGCCGATCGAAGCAGTACTTC
CASGAGGRSKQYF
>TRBD1|few|TRBV7-9|TRBJ1-2
TGTGCCAGCAGCTCCGAACGGACAGGGTACTATGGCTACACCTTC
CASSSERTGYYGYTF
>.|.|TRBV12-5|TRBJ1-1
TGTGCTAGTGGTTTGGAGGGGTTTGAAGCTTTCTTT
CASGLEGFEAFF
>.|few|TRBV27|TRBJ1-5
TGTGCCAGCAGTCCCCGAGGGCCCAATCAGCCCCAGCATTTT
CASSPRGPNQPQHF
>.|.|TRBV19|TRBJ2-7
TGTGCCAGTAGTATAGAAGTAGCGGAGCCCTACGAGCAGTACTTC
CASSIEVAEPYEQYF
>TRBD1|few|TRBV6-6|TRBJ2-7
TGTGCCAGCAGTTACTCGGCAGGGGGCTTATTTTACGAGCAGTACTTC
CASSYSAGGLFYEQYF
>.|many|TRBV6-1|TRBJ1-2
TGTGCCAGCAGTGAAGCTAGCCAGCCGAACTATGGCTACACCTTC
CASSEASQPNYGYTF
>.|.|TRBV20-1|TRBJ1-2
TGCAGTGCTTTCCCTCTCGCGGGGAGGAGGGATGGCTACACCTTC
CSAFPLAGRRDGYTF
>.|.|TRBV2|TRBJ1-6
TGTGCCAGCAGTGCAGGCAGGGTCAATTCACCCCTCCACTTT
CASSAGRVNSPLHF
>TRBD1|many|TRBV20-1|TRBJ2-7
TGCAGTGCTAGAGCCGAGTACCGGGACAGGGGGGGTTTGTACGAGCAGTACTTC
CSARAEYRDRGGLYEQYF
>.|.|TRBV30|TRBJ2-1
TGTGCCTGGGAGGACCTGGGTACGCCAGGGCAGTTCTTC
CAWEDLGTPGQFF
>TRBD1|few|TRBV4-1|TRBJ2-4
TGCGCCAGCAGCCAACCCGGGACAGGGGATCCCAAAAACATTCAGTACTTC
CASSQPGTGDPKNIQYF
>.|.|TRBV28|TRBJ2-2
TGTGCCATTCCCCGCGGCTCTCGAAACACCGGGGAGCTGTTTTTT
CAIPRGSRNTGELFF
>TRBD1|.|TRBV12-3/TRBV12-4|TRBJ2-2
TGTGCCAGCAGTAAGGGACAGGGAAACACCGGGGAGCTGTTTTTT
CASSKGQGNTGELFF
>.|few|TRBV28|TRBJ2-7
TGTGCCAGCAAAGGGCGGAGCTCCTACGAGCAGTACTTC
CASKGRSSYEQYF
>.|few|TRBV10-3|TRBJ1-1
TGTGCCATCAGTGACGGACTACAGGGAAAAGCGAACACTGAAGCTTTCTTT
CAISDGLQGKANTEAFF
>.|.|TRBV5-5|TRBJ2-7
TGTGCCAGCAGCTCGTCGGGGGCCTCCTACGAGCAGTACTTC
CASSSSGASYEQYF